These 20 T cell receptor beta chains were all obtained from the same sample, sequenced in a study of blood T cell repertoires in COVID-19. Produced via immunoSEQ multiplex PCR; TCRdb's table is partial and in-frame only. Of about 170,000 clones detected, roughly four fifths appear once; the ten largest clones hold approximately 2.6%. Sequencing was carried out using peripheral blood. The receptors come from an elderly woman with COVID-19, enrolled during active disease.

This clone was observed once. The J gene is TRBJ1-5, the V gene TRBV2; the match to TRBD1 covers 7 bases. The CDR3 runs 15 residues. V was pared by 4 bases and J by 1 base, with 4 bases of the junction left unmatched. Germline CDR1 SNHLY, CDR2 FYNNEI. This CDR3 reads CASSAQTGSNQPQHF. The CDR3 DNA reads as TGTGCCAGCAGTGCACAGACAGGGAGCAATCAGCCCCAGCATTTT.

This clone was seen once. V is TRBV12-3 or TRBV12-4 and J is TRBJ2-7; D is unclear. The length of the CDR3 is 12 residues. Deletions cut 3 bases from V and 5 bases from J, with 8 bases between. The CDR3 nucleotides read TGTGCCAGCAGTTTCTATCTTAACGAGCAGTACTTC. Protein: CASSFYLNEQYF.

The chain is built from TRBV30 and TRBJ2-1; 13 bases fit TRBD2. The length of the CDR3 is 16 residues. With 0 bases clipped from V and 6 bases from J, the junction kept 5 bases outside the gene matches. Per the germline V gene, CDR1 is GTSNPN and CDR2 is SVGIG (reference sequence). DNA for the CDR3: TGTGCCTGGAGTGTTCGACTAGCGGGAGGTGGCAATGAGCAGTTCTTC. Amino acid sequence: CAWSVRLAGGGNEQFF.

The CDR3 spells CASSPQGNNEKLFF. The CDR3 coding sequence is TGTGCCAGCAGTCCACAGGGGAACAATGAAAAACTGTTTTTT. This rearrangement joins TRBV28 to TRBJ1-4, with TRBD1 matching 7 bases. Per germline, CDR1 MDHEN and CDR2 SYDVKM. The CDR3 is 14 residues long. V was clipped by 5 bases and J by 5 bases; unmatched bases: 5.

The chain employs TRBV4-2 and TRBJ2-1; D might be TRBD1 (6 bases). The ends were cut back, 2 bases at V and 8 bases at J, with 22 bases in the middle. CDR1 LGHNA and CDR2 YNFKEQ come from the germline V gene. This CDR3 region has 17 residues. CDR3: CASSQRGRGRRDHEQFF. The CDR3 DNA is TGTGCCAGCAGCCAACGGGGCAGGGGTCGGCGAGACCATGAGCAGTTCTTC.

The V call is TRBV27, the J call TRBJ2-7; 9 nucleotides align to TRBD2. CDR3 length: 15 residues. V dropped 8 bases and J dropped 7; count of bases not matched to a gene: 15. Germline V gene lookup returns CDR1 MNHEY and CDR2 SMNVEV (reference sequence). CDR3 coding DNA: TGTGCCAGCGGATCAGAAGCGGGAGGTTTGGGGGAGCAGTACTTC. Protein sequence: CASGSEAGGLGEQYF.

V and J are TRBV6-5 and TRBJ1-5; 10 bases line up with TRBD1. V shed 4 bases, J shed 4 bases, and the junction held 7 bases outside the gene matches. The CDR3 loop spans 16 amino acids. Germline V gene data show CDR1 as MNHEY and CDR2 as SVGAGI. CDR3 residues: CASSSRDRGYNQPQHF. The CDR3 nucleotides are TGTGCCAGCAGTTCCCGGGACAGGGGCTATAATCAGCCCCAGCATTTT.

The chain joins TRBV7-3 to TRBJ1-2; no definite D call. The germline V and J ends were trimmed by 1 base and 4 bases, with 13 bases remaining between them. Germline V gives CDR1 SGHTA, CDR2 FQGTGA. This CDR3 is 15 amino acids long. CDR3 DNA: TGTGCCAGCAGCTTAATGGCAGGCACACCCTATGGCTACACCTTC. Translating gives CASSLMAGTPYGYTF.

As regards this clone: Other DNA sequences from this sample encode an identical CDR3 as well. The V call is TRBV4-2, the J call TRBJ2-3; 9 bases are a match to TRBD2. CDR3 length: 17 amino acids. CDR1 is LGHNA and CDR2 is YNFKEQ in the germline V gene. V lost 0 bases and J lost 2; bases outside the gene matches: 6. This CDR3 reads CASSQELAGFSTDTQYF. The CDR3 DNA reads TGTGCCAGCAGCCAAGAGCTAGCGGGGTTTTCCACAGATACGCAGTATTTT.

The gene calls are TRBV24-1 and TRBJ2-3, with D maybe TRBD1 (5 bases). The CDR3 spans 12 residues. Between the trimmed V and J ends, which lost 10 bases and 4 bases, there was a span of 11 bases. Germline V gene sequence: CDR1 KGHDR, CDR2 SFDVKD. The CDR3 region is CATQGIADTQYF. CDR3 DNA sequence: TGTGCCACTCAGGGTATCGCAGATACGCAGTATTTT.

The chain couples TRBV19 to TRBJ1-3; 7 positions agree with TRBD1. CDR3 length: 15 amino acids. Germline V lookup: CDR1 LNHDA, CDR2 SQIVND (reference sequence). V was pared by 5 bases and J by 0 bases, with 4 bases of the junction left unmatched. The CDR3 nucleotides are TGTGCCAGTAGTTGGGGACAGAACTCTGGAAACACCATATATTTT. Protein product: CASSWGQNSGNTIYF.

This rearrangement joins TRBV27 to TRBJ2-3; 7 bases are a match to TRBD1. After removal of 7 bases from V and 8 bases from J, the junction contained 6 bases not matched to a gene. The CDR3 totals 12 residues. Germline CDR1 reads MNHEY; CDR2 reads SMNVEV (reference sequence). The CDR3 coding sequence is TGTGCCAGCAACACCCGACAGGGTACGCAGTATTTT. This gives the protein CASNTRQGTQYF.

The chain is built from TRBV29-1 and TRBJ2-7; possibly TRBD2 for D (6 bases). In germline, CDR1 is SQVTM, CDR2 ANQGSEA. The V and J ends lost 7 bases and 6 bases respectively, with 13 bases between them. The CDR3 length is 11 residues. CDR3 sequence (DNA): TGCAGCGCGGGACTTACAGGCGAGCAGTACTTC. Residues: CSAGLTGEQYF.

The chain links TRBV3-1 (or the pseudogene TRBV3-2) to TRBJ2-3; a weak D match, TRBD1 (5 bases). The germline V and J ends were trimmed by 2 bases and 1 base, with 7 bases remaining between them. The CDR3 consists of 14 residues. Germline V CDR1 and CDR2: LGHDT, YNNKEL (reference sequence). The CDR3 is CASSQLGGTDTQYF. The CDR3 bases are TGTGCCAGCAGCCAATTAGGGGGCACAGATACGCAGTATTTT.

The CDR3 nucleotides are TGTGCCAGCAGTTTAGCGGAGTACTCACCCCTCCACTTT. The encoded protein is CASSLAEYSPLHF. This sequence joins TRBV27 and TRBJ1-6, with D unclear. There are 13 residues in the CDR3. Germline CDR1 is MNHEY and CDR2 is SMNVEV (reference sequence). V was trimmed by 2 bases and J by 10 bases, leaving 9 bases between them.

This rearrangement joins TRBV4-2 to TRBJ1-5; D perhaps matches TRBD1 (5 bases). Germline V CDR1 and CDR2: LGHNA, YNFKEQ. The CDR3 contains 14 residues. Between the trimmed V and J ends, which lost 1 base and 2 bases, there was a span of 6 bases. The CDR3 DNA reads TGTGCCAGCAGCCAAGGACAGCGCAATCAGCCCCAGCATTTT. Its translation: CASSQGQRNQPQHF.

This chain joins TRBV18 and TRBJ1-4; D is undetermined. Deletions cut 2 bases from V and 8 bases from J, with 9 bases between. This CDR3 is 13 amino acids long. Germline V lookup: CDR1 KGHSH, CDR2 LQKENI. The CDR3, as DNA: TGTGCCAGCTCACCATTTGGAGCGGAAAAACTGTTTTTT. Residues: CASSPFGAEKLFF.

The gene calls are TRBV4-1 and TRBJ1-1, with 7 bases that match TRBD1. Per the germline V gene, CDR1 is MGHRA and CDR2 is YSYEKL. The CDR3 consists of 15 residues. Germline trimming cut 0 bases from V and 3 bases from J; bases unmatched to any gene: 4. CDR3 residues: CASSQDGQGDTEAFF. DNA for the CDR3: TGCGCCAGCAGCCAAGATGGGCAGGGGGACACTGAAGCTTTCTTT.

The chain uses TRBV21-1 and TRBJ1-5. TRBV21-1 is shown as a pseudogene. The CDR3 is 20 residues long. CDR3 sequence: CASGPYKKGRGRYSNQPQHF. CDR3 bases: TGTGCCAGCGGACCCTATAAGAAAGGGAGGGGCCGGTATAGCAATCAGCCCCAGCATTTT.

This chain joins TRBV19 and TRBJ2-2; 11 bases align to TRBD1. The CDR3 totals 16 residues. CDR1 LNHDA and CDR2 SQIVND come from the germline V gene (reference sequence). V lost 6 bases to trimming and J lost 6 bases; unmatched junction nucleotides: 9. The CDR3 spells CASRPNRDRGAGELFF. The CDR3, as DNA: TGTGCCAGTAGGCCCAATCGGGACAGGGGGGCCGGGGAGCTGTTTTTT. The variable domain in full, with the rest retrieved from reference TRBV19 and TRBJ2-2, is DGGITQSPKYLFRKEGQNVTLSCEQNLNHDAMYWYRQDPGQGLRLIYYSQIVNDFQKGDIAEGYSVSREKKESFPLTVTSAQKNPTAFYLCASRPNRDRGAGELFFGEGSRLTVL.